A selection of T cell receptor beta chains follows, all from one sample in a study of T cells in Graves' hyperthyroidism and ophthalmopathy. TCRdb called the multiplex PCR reads again in MiXCR, with one record for every CDR3 protein. This table holds approximately 560,000 distinct CDR3 sequences, 15% to 19% found once. The source material was blood. The receptors come from a woman aged 25 to 39 with Graves' hyperthyroidism. CDR3s include the opening cysteine and the closing phenylalanine or tryptophan. D genes are given only for firm matches. Only part of the rows carry a size: once, few, many, or a class if the clone is expanded.

V: TRBV5-1
size: few
D: -
CDR3: CASSFAGTSGANVLTF

V: TRBV20-1
size: many
D: TRBD2
CDR3: CSARAGLGFGEQFF

V: TRBV18
size: many
D: TRBD2
CDR3: CASSLRGGPQYF

V: TRBV6-1
size: -
D: -
CDR3: CASSSQLRDYTDTQYF

V: TRBV20-1
size: few
D: TRBD1
CDR3: CSAPSTGGPVHEQYF

V: TRBV29-1
size: -
D: TRBD1
CDR3: CSARQGADNQPQHF

V: TRBV7-3
size: few
D: -
CDR3: CASSIGGQETQYF

V: TRBV7-9
size: many
D: -
CDR3: CASSSRPTLTQYF

V: TRBV11-2
size: many
D: -
CDR3: CASSLGRLNEQFF

V: TRBV4-3
size: -
D: TRBD1
CDR3: CASSPSTGGTDTQYF

V: TRBV7-8
size: many
D: -
CDR3: CASSLRVAGRNEQFF

V: TRBV20-1
size: -
D: -
CDR3: CSVRVGYTEAFF

V: TRBV29-1
size: -
D: -
CDR3: CSVVRHGGETQYF

V: TRBV20-1
size: many
D: TRBD1
CDR3: CSARGRGWYTEAFF

V: TRBV4-1
size: -
D: TRBD1
CDR3: CASSRQGQGANEQFF

V: TRBV11-3
size: many
D: -
CDR3: CASSLGGGQNTEAFF

V: TRBV14
size: -
D: -
CDR3: CASGPSDTQYF

V: TRBV2
size: -
D: -
CDR3: CASGAGENSPLHF

V: TRBV28
size: few
D: TRBD1
CDR3: CASSFPRQGSLDNQPQHF

V: TRBV24-1
size: -
D: -
CDR3: CATATGADGLGGMDTQYF

V: TRBV6-1
size: -
D: -
CDR3: CASGVRGANYGYTF

V: TRBV6-5
size: -
D: -
CDR3: CASSHQTYEQYF

V: TRBV5-1
size: many
D: -
CDR3: CASSVGSSYEQYF

V: TRBV4-1
size: -
D: -
CDR3: CASSQGRRVGRWNTEAFF

V: TRBV4-3
size: -
D: -
CDR3: CASSQDFDFSETQYF

V: TRBV7-3
size: -
D: -
CDR3: CASSSGRSTDTQYF

V: TRBV20-1
size: few
D: -
CDR3: CSARDPDTNQPQHF

V: TRBV6-5
size: many
D: -
CDR3: CASSYLTGRDKEAYEQYF

V: TRBV30
size: many
D: -
CDR3: CAWSQSGELFF

V: TRBV28
size: many
D: TRBD2
CDR3: CASSPAGAGRTDTQYF

V: TRBV20-1
size: -
D: TRBD2
CDR3: CSARSPGLARETQYF

V: TRBV28
size: many
D: TRBD1
CDR3: CASSHGQDPVVDNEQFF

V: TRBV12-3/TRBV12-4
size: few
D: -
CDR3: CASSLAAGNTIYF

V: TRBV11-2
size: few
D: TRBD2
CDR3: CASSARLAGTYEQYF

V: TRBV29-1
size: few
D: TRBD1
CDR3: CSVGGQVQESQYF

V: TRBV20-1
size: many
D: -
CDR3: CSAPGVHYNEQFF

V: TRBV12-3/TRBV12-4
size: many
D: TRBD1
CDR3: CASNPDRGRLGAFF

V: TRBV7-6
size: -
D: TRBD1
CDR3: CASTLPQGTANTGELFF

V: TRBV4-3
size: few
D: -
CDR3: CASSQDRGPGSPLHF

V: TRBV12-3/TRBV12-4
size: -
D: TRBD2
CDR3: CASASGSEGYEQYF

V: TRBV30
size: many
D: TRBD2
CDR3: CAWSRRRLAGVYEQYF

V: TRBV5-1
size: many
D: TRBD1
CDR3: CASSLAGTGSSYNEQFF

V: TRBV20-1
size: -
D: TRBD1
CDR3: CSARSQGAGGYTF

V: TRBV6-1
size: -
D: -
CDR3: CASMWSGGNEQFF

V: TRBV7-2
size: -
D: TRBD2
CDR3: CASSQPGTSGRRGTDTQYF

V: TRBV2
size: many
D: TRBD1
CDR3: CASSLNLGQSQETQYF

V: TRBV3-1
size: -
D: -
CDR3: CASSQTSGKLFF

V: TRBV11-3
size: many
D: -
CDR3: CASSLVPTEQYF

V: TRBV12-3/TRBV12-4
size: many
D: -
CDR3: CASRTSWENLDNEQFF

V: TRBV3-1
size: -
D: TRBD2
CDR3: CASSQEPLAGARQYF